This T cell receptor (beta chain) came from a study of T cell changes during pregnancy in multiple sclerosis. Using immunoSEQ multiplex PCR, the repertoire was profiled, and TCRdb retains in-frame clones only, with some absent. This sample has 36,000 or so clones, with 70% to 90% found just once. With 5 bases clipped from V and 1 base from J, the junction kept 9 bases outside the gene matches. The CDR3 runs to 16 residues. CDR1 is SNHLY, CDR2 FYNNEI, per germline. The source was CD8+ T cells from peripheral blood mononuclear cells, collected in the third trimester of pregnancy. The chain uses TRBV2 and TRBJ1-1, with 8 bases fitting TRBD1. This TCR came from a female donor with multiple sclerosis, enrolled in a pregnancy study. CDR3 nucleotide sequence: TGTGCCAGCAGTATGGACAGGGTCTCCGGGAACACTGAAGCTTTCTTT. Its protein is CASSMDRVSGNTEAFF.